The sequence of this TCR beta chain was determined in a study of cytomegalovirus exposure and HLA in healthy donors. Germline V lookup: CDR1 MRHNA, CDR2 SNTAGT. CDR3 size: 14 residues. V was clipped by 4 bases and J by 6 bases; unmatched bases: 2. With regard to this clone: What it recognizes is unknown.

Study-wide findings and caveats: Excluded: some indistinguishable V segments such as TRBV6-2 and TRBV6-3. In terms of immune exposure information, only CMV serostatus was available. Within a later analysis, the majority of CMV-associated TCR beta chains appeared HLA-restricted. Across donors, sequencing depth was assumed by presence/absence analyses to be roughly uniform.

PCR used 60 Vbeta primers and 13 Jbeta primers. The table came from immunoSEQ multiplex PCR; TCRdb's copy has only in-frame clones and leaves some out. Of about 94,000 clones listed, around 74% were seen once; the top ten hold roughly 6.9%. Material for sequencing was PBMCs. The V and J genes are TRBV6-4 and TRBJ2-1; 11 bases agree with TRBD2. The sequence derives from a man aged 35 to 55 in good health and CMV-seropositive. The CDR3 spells CASSVSGGANEQFF. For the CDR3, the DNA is TGTGCCAGCAGTGTTAGCGGGGGGGCCAATGAGCAGTTCTTC.